The following is a T cell receptor beta chain sequence with its context. With V trimmed by 6 bases and J by 6 bases, 8 bases remained unmatched. Germline V lookup: CDR1 SGHTA, CDR2 FQGNSA. This CDR3 spans 14 amino acids. These data come from a study of blood T cell repertoires in COVID-19. Authors' processing steps: Amplifying reference gene primers gave estimates of nucleated cell counts. TCRdb keeps only in-frame clones here, not all; method: immunoSEQ multiplex PCR. The V and J calls and clone size come from that table; D and trimming were worked out from the DNA. The repertoire holds approximately 240,000 clones, with roughly four fifths as singletons.

The chain has TRBV7-2 and TRBJ2-7, with 10 bases lining up with TRBD2. This sequence originates from a woman in her 30s who had recovered from COVID-19. Material: peripheral blood. The CDR3: CASSQTGTSVEQYF. CDR3 DNA: TGTGCCAGCAGTCAGACCGGGACTAGCGTCGAGCAGTACTTC.